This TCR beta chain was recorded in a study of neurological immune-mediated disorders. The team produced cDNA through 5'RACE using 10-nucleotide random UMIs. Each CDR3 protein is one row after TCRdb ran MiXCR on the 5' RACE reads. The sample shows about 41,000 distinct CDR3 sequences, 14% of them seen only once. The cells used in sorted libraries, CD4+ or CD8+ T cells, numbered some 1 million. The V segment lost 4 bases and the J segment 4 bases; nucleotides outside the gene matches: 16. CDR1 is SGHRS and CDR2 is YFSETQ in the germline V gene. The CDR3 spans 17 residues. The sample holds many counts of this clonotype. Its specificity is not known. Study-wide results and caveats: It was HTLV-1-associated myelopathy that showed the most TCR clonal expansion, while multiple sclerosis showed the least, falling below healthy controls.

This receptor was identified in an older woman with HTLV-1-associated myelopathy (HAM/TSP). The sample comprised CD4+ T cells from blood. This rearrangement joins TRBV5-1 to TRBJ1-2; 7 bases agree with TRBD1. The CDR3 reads CASSPGANDRVFYGYTF. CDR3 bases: TGCGCCAGCAGCCCCGGGGCAAATGACAGGGTGTTCTATGGCTACACCTTC.